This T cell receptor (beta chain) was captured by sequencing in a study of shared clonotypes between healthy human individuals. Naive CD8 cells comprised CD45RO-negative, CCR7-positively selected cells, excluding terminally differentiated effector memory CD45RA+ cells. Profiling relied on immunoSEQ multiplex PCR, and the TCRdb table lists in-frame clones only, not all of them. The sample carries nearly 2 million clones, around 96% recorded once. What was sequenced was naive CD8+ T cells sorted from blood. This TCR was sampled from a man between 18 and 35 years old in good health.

The CDR3 DNA is TGCGCCAGCAGAACGACTAGTCCGGGAGATACGCAGTATTTT. Translating gives CASRTTSPGDTQYF. The chain couples TRBV10-2 to TRBJ2-3; perhaps TRBD2 as D (6 bases). From germline, CDR1 is WSHSY and CDR2 SAAADI. V gave up 6 bases and J gave up 5 bases, with 15 bases separating them. The CDR3 is 14 amino acids.